A selection of T cell receptor beta chains follows, all from one sample in a study of cytomegalovirus exposure and HLA in healthy donors. Generated by immunoSEQ multiplex PCR, the TCRdb table keeps only in-frame clones and is missing some. Of over 200,000 clones in the sample, about 90% were seen once. Sequencing was performed on PBMCs. These receptors originate from a woman between 25 and 40 years old in good health and CMV-seronegative. Each CDR3 is given with its conserved first and last residue. A D gene is named only where the DNA matches it firmly. Expanded clones are given a class, and other clones once, few, many or no size at all.

D	size	V	J	DNA	CDR3
TRBD1	.	TRBV5-1	TRBJ1-2	TGCGCCAGCAGCTTAGGACAGGGGGCGCCCCTTGACTATGGCTACACCTTC	CASSLGQGAPLDYGYTF
.	.	TRBV28	TRBJ2-1	TGTGCCAGCAACCTCATGCGAGTTACCAATGAGCAGTTCTTC	CASNLMRVTNEQFF
.	once	TRBV19	TRBJ2-7	TGTGCCAGTAGTTTCCGGGGGCTCCTCGACGAGCAGTACTTC	CASSFRGLLDEQYF
.	.	TRBV2	TRBJ1-1	TGTGCCAGCGCACAGGGCCTGGCTACTGAAGCTTTCTTT	CASAQGLATEAFF
.	.	TRBV20-1	TRBJ2-7	TGCAGTGCTAGCTACGAGCAGTACTTC	CSASYEQYF
.	.	TRBV7-2	TRBJ2-7	TGTGCCAGCAGCTTAGCGGCTAGCAGTGCCTACGAGCAGTACTTC	CASSLAASSAYEQYF
.	.	TRBV27	TRBJ2-7	TGTGCCAGCAGTTTTGCGGGTAGCTCCTACGAGCAGTACTTC	CASSFAGSSYEQYF
TRBD2	.	TRBV10-3	TRBJ2-1	TGTGCCATCAGATCCGGGACTAGCGGGACGAGCTCCTACAATGAGCAGTTCTTC	CAIRSGTSGTSSYNEQFF
TRBD1	.	TRBV28	TRBJ1-1	TGTGCCAGCAGTCCCTCCGGGGACAGGGTCGGAGAGAGTGGGAGAAACACTGAAGCTTTCTTT	CASSPSGDRVGESGRNTEAFF
.	.	TRBV14	TRBJ1-2	TGTGCCAGCAGCCAAGAGTGGGGGGGGGATTTCCCCTATGGCTACACCTTC	CASSQEWGGDFPYGYTF
.	.	TRBV28	TRBJ1-4	TGTGCCAGCAGTTTATCACAGGGTGTGGAAAAACTGTTTTTT	CASSLSQGVEKLFF
TRBD1	.	TRBV19	TRBJ2-7	TGTGCCACGGGACAGGGGGGGGATGAGCAGTACTTC	CATGQGGDEQYF
.	few	TRBV6-5	TRBJ2-5	TGTGCCAGCAGTTACGGTGGGGACCAAGAGACCCAGTACTTC	CASSYGGDQETQYF